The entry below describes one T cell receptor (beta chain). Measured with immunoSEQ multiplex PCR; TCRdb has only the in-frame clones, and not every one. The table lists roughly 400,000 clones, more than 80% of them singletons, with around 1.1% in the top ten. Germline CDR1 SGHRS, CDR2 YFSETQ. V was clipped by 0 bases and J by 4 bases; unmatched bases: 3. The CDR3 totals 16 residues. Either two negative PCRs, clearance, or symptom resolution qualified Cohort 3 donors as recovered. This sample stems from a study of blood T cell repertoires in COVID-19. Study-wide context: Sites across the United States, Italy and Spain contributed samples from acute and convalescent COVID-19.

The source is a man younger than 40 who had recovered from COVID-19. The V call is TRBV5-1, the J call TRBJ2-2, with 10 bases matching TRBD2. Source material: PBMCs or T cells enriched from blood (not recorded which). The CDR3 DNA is TGCGCCAGCAGCTTGGAGGCTAGCGGGAGCACCGGGGAGCTGTTTTTT. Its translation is CASSLEASGSTGELFF.